Each of the 20 T cell receptor beta chains below was sequenced from the same sample in a study of response to subunit inactivated influenza vaccine. MiXCR, applied by TCRdb to the RT-PCR reads, yields one record per CDR3 protein. The top ten clones hold roughly 6.4% of a sample with about 700,000 distinct CDR3 sequences, roughly 14% of them seen once. Sequencing used PBMCs from blood, obtained 14 to 15 days before vaccination. Source of these receptors: a man aged 50-59 years who received an inactivated influenza vaccine.

The CDR3 loop is CASSQDWTDYNEQFF. The CDR3 nucleotides read TGTGCCAGCAGCCAAGATTGGACAGACTACAATGAGCAGTTCTTC. The chain combines TRBV4-2 with TRBJ2-1; the D gene is possibly TRBD1 (6 bases). Germline V gives CDR1 LGHNA, CDR2 YNFKEQ. The length of the CDR3 is 15 residues. Trimming took off 0 bases at V and 3 bases at J, with 9 bases between the two ends.

This clonotype was picked up many times. The CDR3 is CASSEWGGMNEQFF. The CDR3 DNA reads TGTGCCAGCAGTGAATGGGGAGGGATGAATGAGCAGTTCTTC. V usage is TRBV25-1 and J usage is TRBJ2-1, with 7 bases matching TRBD2. In germline, CDR1 is MGHDK, CDR2 SYGVNS. The length of the CDR3 is 14 residues. The J segment lost 7 bases and the V segment lost 1 base, leaving 4 bases of the junction unmatched.

This clonotype was recorded a few times. This chain uses TRBV4-1 with TRBJ1-2; 10 positions agree with TRBD1. CDR1 is MGHRA and CDR2 is YSYEKL in the germline V gene. CDR3 length: 16 residues. V shed 4 bases, J shed 1 base, and the junction held 6 bases outside the gene matches. This chain's CDR3 is CASSRQGAMSNYGYTF. The CDR3 DNA reads as TGCGCCAGCAGCCGACAGGGGGCAATGAGTAACTATGGCTACACCTTC.

The chain employs TRBV30 and TRBJ1-1; 7 positions match TRBD1. Trimming cost V 1 base and J 0 bases; bases outside gene matches: 8. CDR3 length equals 16 residues. Germline CDR1 is GTSNPN and CDR2 is SVGIG (reference sequence). This chain's CDR3 is CAWSGKSTGLNTEAFF. The CDR3 region has the DNA TGTGCCTGGAGTGGAAAATCGACAGGGCTGAACACTGAAGCTTTCTTT.

J is TRBJ2-3 and V is TRBV5-1, with 10 bases matching TRBD1. The junction had 5 bases not matched to a gene; V was cut back by 0 bases and J by 10 bases. CDR1 SGHRS and CDR2 YFSETQ come from the germline V gene. The CDR3 covers 14 residues. In DNA, the CDR3 is TGCGCCAGCAGCTTGGAGTACGGGACAGGGGCGCAGTATTTT. Translating gives CASSLEYGTGAQYF. Supplemented by reference TRBV5-1 and TRBJ2-3, the full variable domain reads KAGVTQTPRYLIKTRGQQVTLSCSPISGHRSVSWYQQTPGQGLQFLFEYFSETQRNKGNFPGRFSGRQFSNSRSEMNVSTLELGDSALYLCASSLEYGTGAQYFGPGTRLTVL.

The chain employs TRBV7-9 and TRBJ2-7, with TRBD2 identical over 10 bases. Germline V CDR1 and CDR2: SEHNR, FQNEAQ (reference sequence). Germline trimming cut 5 bases from V and 3 bases from J; bases unmatched to any gene: 1. The CDR3 spans 13 residues. CDR3 protein: CASSGTSVYEQYF. The CDR3 coding sequence is TGTGCCAGCAGCGGGACTAGCGTCTACGAGCAGTACTTC. The full variable domain, with the rest looked up from reference TRBV7-9 and TRBJ2-7, is DTGVSQNPRHKITKRGQNVTFRCDPISEHNRLYWYRQTLGQGPEFLTYFQNEAQLEKSRLLSDRFSAERPKGSFSTLEIQRTEQGDSAMYLCASSGTSVYEQYFGPGTRLTVT.

This clonotype came up a few times. The chain employs TRBV7-9 and TRBJ1-1; a weak D match, TRBD1 (6 bases). V was clipped by 5 bases and J by 1 base, with 14 bases between them. Germline V lookup: CDR1 SEHNR, CDR2 FQNEAQ (reference sequence). The CDR3 consists of 15 residues. For the CDR3, the DNA is TGTGCCAGCAGCCCCCAAGGGGGGTCGAACACTGAAGCTTTCTTT. The encoded protein is CASSPQGGSNTEAFF.

The chain recombines TRBV6-5 with TRBJ2-1; TRBD2 matches at 9 bases. CDR3 length equals 18 residues. Trimming took 0 bases from V and 0 from J; bases not matched to a gene: 6. CDR1 MNHEY and CDR2 SVGAGI come from the germline V gene. Here the CDR3 reads CASSYSTSGVSSYNEQFF. DNA for the CDR3: TGTGCCAGCAGTTACTCGACTAGCGGAGTGAGCTCCTACAATGAGCAGTTCTTC.

Only a few counts were recorded for this clonotype. The V call is TRBV20-1, the J call TRBJ2-3, with 9 bases aligning to TRBD2. CDR3 length equals 15 residues. Germline V gives CDR1 DFQATT, CDR2 SNEGSKA (reference sequence). The J segment lost 2 bases and the V segment lost 2 bases, leaving 5 bases of the junction unmatched. CDR3 residues: CSARYLAGLTDTQYF. CDR3 coding DNA: TGCAGTGCTAGATACCTAGCGGGACTCACAGATACGCAGTATTTT.

This clonotype was found many times. The chain employs TRBV5-1 and TRBJ2-2; no firm D call. CDR1 SGHRS and CDR2 YFSETQ come from the germline V gene. The CDR3 contains 15 residues. Trimming removed 0 bases at V and 0 bases at J, with 6 bases between. The CDR3 loop is CASSLDLPNTGELFF. The DNA for the CDR3 is TGCGCCAGCAGCTTGGATTTGCCGAACACCGGGGAGCTGTTTTTT.

This chain connects TRBV29-1 to TRBJ2-3; D unclear. The CDR3 sequence is 14 residues long. CDR1 is SQVTM and CDR2 is ANQGSEA in the germline V gene. V was clipped by 0 bases and J by 5 bases, with 12 bases between them. Here the CDR3 DNA reads TGCAGCGTTGAAGAGGACCCCGGTTTAGATACGCAGTATTTT. This gives the protein CSVEEDPGLDTQYF.

This clonotype was observed a few times. The CDR3 DNA reads TGTGCCAGCAGCCGGACAGGGGACGACTATGGCTACACCTTC. It specifies CASSRTGDDYGYTF. V is TRBV4-2 and J is TRBJ1-2; TRBD1 matches 9 bases. The CDR3 is 14 amino acids. The V gene's germline CDR1 is LGHNA and CDR2 YNFKEQ. The V and J ends lost 4 bases and 3 bases, in that order; junction bases with no gene match: 3.

The rearrangement links TRBV3-1 to TRBJ2-2; D remains unclear. The CDR3 length is 14 residues. Germline V CDR1 and CDR2: LGHDT, YNNKEL (reference sequence). Trimming cost V 7 bases and J 5 bases, with 14 bases left between them. The CDR3 DNA is TGTGCCAGCATCGGTACAGAGGTTACCGGGGAGCTGTTTTTT. Its translation: CASIGTEVTGELFF.

This clonotype was counted ten times or more. Written as DNA, the CDR3 is TGTGCCAGCAGTAGATCGTACAATGAGCAGTTCTTC. Translation: CASSRSYNEQFF. The gene calls are TRBV25-1 and TRBJ2-1; D is ambiguous. V was trimmed by 5 bases and J by 4 bases, leaving 6 bases between them. Germline loops: CDR1 MGHDK, CDR2 SYGVNS. The CDR3 loop spans 12 amino acids.

This clonotype came up many times. V usage is TRBV7-2 and J usage is TRBJ1-1, with TRBD1 identical over 7 bases. Per the germline V gene, CDR1 is SGHTA and CDR2 is FQGNSA. The CDR3 extends over 13 amino acids. Germline trimming cut 4 bases from V and 7 bases from J; bases unmatched to any gene: 6. In DNA form, the CDR3 reads TGTGCCAGCAGCTCACGGACAGGACTTGAAGCTTTCTTT. Its translation is CASSSRTGLEAFF.

The chain recombines TRBV6-2 or TRBV6-3 with TRBJ1-1; tentative D call: TRBD1 (5 bases). This CDR3 contains 15 residues. V was clipped by 3 bases and J by 1 base, with 12 bases between them. Germline assignment: CDR1 MNHEY and CDR2 SVGEGT. Here the CDR3 reads CASSYAAGENTEAFF. CDR3 coding DNA: TGTGCCAGCAGTTATGCCGCGGGGGAGAACACTGAAGCTTTCTTT.

This clonotype was recorded at least ten times. The chain links TRBV11-2 to TRBJ1-1; 7 nucleotides match TRBD1. Germline CDR1 SGHAT, CDR2 FQNNGV. Germline trimming cut 4 bases from V and 5 bases from J; bases unmatched to any gene: 7. The CDR3 has 14 amino acids. CDR3: CASSWGRGRTEAFF. The CDR3 DNA sequence: TGTGCCAGCAGCTGGGGCAGGGGGAGGACTGAAGCTTTCTTT.

The gene calls are TRBV18 and TRBJ1-1; maybe TRBD1 (6 bases). V shed 3 bases and J shed 7 bases, with 15 bases lying between them. The CDR3 consists of 14 residues. Germline V gene lookup returns CDR1 KGHSH and CDR2 LQKENI. CDR3: CASSPLGGSSEAFF. Here the CDR3 DNA reads TGTGCCAGCTCACCTCTGGGGGGCTCGAGTGAAGCTTTCTTT.

V gene TRBV5-5 combines with J gene TRBJ1-6, with D possibly matching TRBD1 (6 bases). CDR1 and CDR2 from the germline V gene are SGHKS and YYEKEE (reference sequence). The CDR3 runs to 13 residues. Trimming shortened V by 4 bases and J by 8 bases, and 10 bases separated the two germline ends. CDR3 amino acids: CASSLRGDSPLHF. The CDR3 DNA reads as TGTGCCAGCAGCCTGAGGGGGGATTCACCCCTCCACTTT.

CDR3 coding DNA: TGCGCCAGCAGTTCTAGCGGGGGGCACCGTACCTACGAGCAGTACTTC. Its protein is CASSSSGGHRTYEQYF. V usage is TRBV10-2 and J usage is TRBJ2-7; 11 bases are a match to TRBD2. CDR1 and CDR2 from the germline V gene are WSHSY and SAAADI. The CDR3 has 16 amino acids. V lost 5 bases to trimming and J lost 2 bases; unmatched junction nucleotides: 8.